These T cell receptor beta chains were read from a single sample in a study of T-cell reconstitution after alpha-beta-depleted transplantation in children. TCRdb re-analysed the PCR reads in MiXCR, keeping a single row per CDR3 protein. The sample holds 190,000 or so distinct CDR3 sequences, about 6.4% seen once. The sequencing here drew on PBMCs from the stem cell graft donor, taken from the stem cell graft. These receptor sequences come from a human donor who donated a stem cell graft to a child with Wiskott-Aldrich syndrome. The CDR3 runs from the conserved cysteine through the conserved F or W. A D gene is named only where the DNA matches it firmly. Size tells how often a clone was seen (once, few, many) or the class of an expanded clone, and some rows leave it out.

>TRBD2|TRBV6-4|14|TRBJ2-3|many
TGTGCCAGCAGTGACGCGGGGGGGCCAGATACGCAGTATTTT
CASSDAGGPDTQYF
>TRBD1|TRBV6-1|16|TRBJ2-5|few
TGTGCCAGCAGTGGGGGGCTGACAGGGGGTTACGAGACCCAGTACTTC
CASSGGLTGGYETQYF
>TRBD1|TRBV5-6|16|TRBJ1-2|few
TGTGCCAGCAGCTTGGAGACAGGGTTGACTAACTATGGCTACACCTTC
CASSLETGLTNYGYTF
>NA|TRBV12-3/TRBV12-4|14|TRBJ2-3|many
TGTGCCAGCAGTCAAAGGAGGGGCACAGATACGCAGTATTTT
CASSQRRGTDTQYF
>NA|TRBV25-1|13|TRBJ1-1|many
TGTGCCAGCAGTGAATATGGAAAAGGGGTGGCTTTCTTT
CASSEYGKGVAFF
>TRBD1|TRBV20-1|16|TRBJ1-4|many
TGCAGTGCTAGAGAAAACTCGGGACAGGGCTATGAAAAACTGTTTTTT
CSARENSGQGYEKLFF
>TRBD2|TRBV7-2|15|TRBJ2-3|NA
TGTGCCAGCAGCTTAGAGGTGACTAGCGGGGATACGCAGTATTTT
CASSLEVTSGDTQYF
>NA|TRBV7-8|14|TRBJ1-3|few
TGTGCCAGCAGCCCCCTGGCGAGGGGAAACACCATATATTTT
CASSPLARGNTIYF
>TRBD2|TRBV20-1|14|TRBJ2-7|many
TGCAGTGCTAGAGATGGACTAGTTGGCTACGAGCAGTACTTC
CSARDGLVGYEQYF
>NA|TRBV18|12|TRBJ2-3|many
TGTGCCAGCTCCCCACGCCGGGATACGCAGTATTTT
CASSPRRDTQYF
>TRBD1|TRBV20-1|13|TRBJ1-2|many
TGCAGTGCCCGGGACAGGCGAGGCTATGGCTACACCTTC
CSARDRRGYGYTF
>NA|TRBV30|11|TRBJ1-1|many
TGTGCCTGGAATAAGGGAACTGAAGCTTTCTTT
CAWNKGTEAFF
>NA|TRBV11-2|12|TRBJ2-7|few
TGTGCCACCGGTGCCGGGGTGGGCGAGCAGTACTTC
CATGAGVGEQYF
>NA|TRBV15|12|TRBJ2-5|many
TGTGCCATCGGACAGCACCAAGAGACCCAGTACTTC
CAIGQHQETQYF
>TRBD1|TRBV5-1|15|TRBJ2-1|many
TGCGCCAGCAGCCAAGGGGGACAGGGGTACAATGAGCAGTTCTTC
CASSQGGQGYNEQFF
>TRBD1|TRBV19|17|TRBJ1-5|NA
TGTGCCAGTACTGATCCCAAAGGAGGACAGGGGAATCAGCCCCAGCATTTT
CASTDPKGGQGNQPQHF
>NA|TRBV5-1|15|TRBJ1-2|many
TGCGCCAGCAGCTTGGTTGCGGCCTTCGGAGAGGGCTACACCTTC
CASSLVAAFGEGYTF
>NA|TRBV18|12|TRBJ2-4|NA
TGTGCCAGCTCACCAAGGGGCTCGGCGGAGTACTTC
CASSPRGSAEYF
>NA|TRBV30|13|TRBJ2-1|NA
TGTGCCTGGAGTGTAGGTACCGGCGATGAGCAGTTCTTC
CAWSVGTGDEQFF
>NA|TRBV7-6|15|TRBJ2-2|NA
TGTGCCAGCAGCCCGATCAGGGCGAACACCTGGGAGCTGTTTTTT
CASSPIRANTWELFF
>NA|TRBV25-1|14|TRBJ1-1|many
TGTGCCAGCAGTGACTCTCCCGGACAGCTTGAAGCTTTCTTT
CASSDSPGQLEAFF
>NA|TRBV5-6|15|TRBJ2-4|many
TGTGCCAGCAGCTTGGACCCAGGAGGGAAAAACATTCAGTACTTC
CASSLDPGGKNIQYF
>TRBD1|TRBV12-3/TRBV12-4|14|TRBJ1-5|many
TGTGCCAGCAGAATAGACAGGGAGGAAGGTCCCCAGCATTTT
CASRIDREEGPQHF
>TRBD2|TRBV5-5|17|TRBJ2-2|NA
TGTGCCAGCAGCTTGGGGAGCGGGGGGCCGAACACCGGGGAGCTGTTTTTT
CASSLGSGGPNTGELFF
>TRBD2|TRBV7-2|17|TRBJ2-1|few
TGTGCCAGCAGCTTCAGCCCACTAGCGGGGGGATTTAATGAGCAGTTCTTC
CASSFSPLAGGFNEQFF
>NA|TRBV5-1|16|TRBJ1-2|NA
TGCGCCAGCAGCTTGGCCCTTCGGGACGGATCCTATGGCTACACCTTC
CASSLALRDGSYGYTF
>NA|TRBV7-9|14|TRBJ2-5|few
TGTGCCAGCAGCTCACAGGAGAAACAAGAGACCCAGTACTTC
CASSSQEKQETQYF
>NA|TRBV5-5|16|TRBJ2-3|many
TGTGCCAGCAGCTTGTCGCAGGGGACCCGCACAGATACGCAGTATTTT
CASSLSQGTRTDTQYF
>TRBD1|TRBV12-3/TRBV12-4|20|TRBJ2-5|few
TGTGCCAGCAAGGTGTCGGGACAGGGGCGCACAGGGGGGACTCAAGAGACCCAGTACTTC
CASKVSGQGRTGGTQETQYF
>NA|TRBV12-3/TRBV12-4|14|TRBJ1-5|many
TGTGCCAGCAGTTTTACAGGGCATAGCCAGCCCCAGCATTTT
CASSFTGHSQPQHF
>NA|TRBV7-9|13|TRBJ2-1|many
TGTGCCAGCAGCTTAGCGGAGGGACATGAGCAGTTCTTC
CASSLAEGHEQFF
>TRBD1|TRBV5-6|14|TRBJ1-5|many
TGTGCCAGCAGCTCGACAGGGATCAATCAGCCCCAGCATTTT
CASSSTGINQPQHF
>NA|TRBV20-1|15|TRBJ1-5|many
TGCAGTGCTAGTTACCCTCCAAGAACCAATCAGCCCCAGCATTTT
CSASYPPRTNQPQHF
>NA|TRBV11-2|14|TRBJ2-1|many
TGTGCCAGCAGCTTGAGTGGTAATTACAATGAGCAGTTCTTC
CASSLSGNYNEQFF
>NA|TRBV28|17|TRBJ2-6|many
TGTGCCAGCAGCCCTCATGACCGGGCATTTGGGGCCAACGTCCTGACTTTC
CASSPHDRAFGANVLTF
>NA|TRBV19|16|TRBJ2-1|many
TGTGCCAGTAGGAGGGGGGGGGTCCAAACTTACAATGAGCAGTTCTTC
CASRRGGVQTYNEQFF
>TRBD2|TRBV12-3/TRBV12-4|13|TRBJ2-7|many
TGTGCCAGCAGTTTCAGGGAGGGGTACGAGCAGTACTTC
CASSFREGYEQYF
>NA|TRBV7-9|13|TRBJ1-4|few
TGTGCCAGCGGGACTAGGGAGGCCGAAAAACTGTTTTTT
CASGTREAEKLFF
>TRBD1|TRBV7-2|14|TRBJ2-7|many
TGTGCCAGCAGCTATGACAGGGACACCTACGAGCAGTACTTC
CASSYDRDTYEQYF
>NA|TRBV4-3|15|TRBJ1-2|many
TGCGCCAGCAGCCTATCCTCGACAGGAGACTATGGCTACACCTTC
CASSLSSTGDYGYTF